A selection of T cell receptor beta chains follows, all from one sample in a study of T cells after yellow fever vaccination. From the 5' RACE reads, TCRdb called clonotypes with MiXCR, one entry per CDR3 protein. This table holds around 610,000 distinct CDR3 sequences, around an eighth found once. This sample comprised PBMCs, obtained on the day of the yellow fever booster vaccination. The receptors originated from a man aged 25-45 years who received the YFV17D yellow fever vaccine. The CDR3 runs from the conserved cysteine through the conserved F or W. The D gene is left open where the match is weak. The listing skips clone size in some rows; elsewhere it reads once, few, many or a size class.

clone size	V gene	J gene	D gene	CDR3 protein	CDR3 DNA
-	TRBV19	TRBJ2-2	-	CASVGVSGELFF	TGTGCCAGTGTAGGGGTGAGCGGGGAGCTGTTTTTT
-	TRBV7-6	TRBJ2-1	TRBD2	CASSLMSGGRAGNEQFF	TGTGCCAGCAGCTTAATGTCGGGCGGGAGGGCCGGCAATGAGCAGTTCTTC
once	TRBV27	TRBJ1-2	-	CASISGGGPYGYTF	TGTGCCAGCATATCCGGGGGGGGGCCCTATGGCTACACCTTC
few	TRBV30	TRBJ2-1	TRBD2	CAWDPPGGGDNEQFF	TGTGCCTGGGACCCTCCGGGAGGGGGGGACAATGAGCAGTTCTTC
few	TRBV28	TRBJ1-6	TRBD1	CASRQGARSPLHF	TGTGCCAGCAGACAGGGGGCGCGATCACCCCTCCACTTT
many	TRBV5-1	TRBJ2-5	TRBD2	CASSPGTSGETQYF	TGTGCCAGCAGCCCGGGGACTAGCGGGGAGACCCAGTACTTC
-	TRBV12-3/TRBV12-4	TRBJ2-1	TRBD2	CASSSLMTSGYNEQFF	TGTGCCAGCAGTTCCTTGATGACTAGCGGTTACAATGAGCAGTTCTTC
-	TRBV5-1	TRBJ1-1	TRBD1	CASSLGWDSVNTEAFF	TGCGCCAGCAGCTTGGGCTGGGACAGCGTGAACACTGAAGCTTTCTTT
-	TRBV28	TRBJ2-5	-	CASSSSASGRSRETQYF	-
-	TRBV9	TRBJ2-4	TRBD2	CASSAGLAGAGAKNIQYF	TGTGCCAGCAGTGCGGGACTAGCGGGAGCCGGGGCCAAAAACATTCAGTACTTC
-	TRBV4-3	TRBJ2-3	-	CASSQEFTSRRDTQYF	TGCGCCAGCAGCCAAGAATTCACTAGCCGGCGGGATACGCAGTATTTT
-	TRBV5-1	TRBJ2-3	-	CASSLGWETTPDTQYF	TGCGCCAGCAGCTTGGGGTGGGAGACAACCCCAGATACGCAGTATTTT
-	TRBV20-1	TRBJ2-3	TRBD2	CSALRLAGDTQYF	TGCAGTGCTCTTCGACTAGCGGGAGATACGCAGTATTTT
-	TRBV15	TRBJ1-2	-	CATSRDTAGYYGYTF	TGTGCCACCAGCAGAGATACCGCAGGGTATTATGGCTACACCTTC
few	TRBV20-1	TRBJ2-1	-	CSAIVGVREQFF	TGCAGTGCTATAGTGGGAGTACGAGAGCAGTTCTTC
-	TRBV25-1	TRBJ2-2	-	CASSEFGLAAGELFF	TGTGCCAGCAGTGAATTTGGGTTAGCGGCCGGGGAGCTGTTTTTT
few	TRBV27	TRBJ2-7	-	CASSLWIGSRGEQYF	TGTGCCAGCAGTTTATGGATTGGGTCTCGCGGCGAGCAGTACTTC
few	TRBV7-9	TRBJ2-7	-	CASSSRSSPYEQYF	TGTGCCAGCAGCTCCCGTTCCTCCCCCTACGAGCAGTACTTC
once	TRBV5-1	TRBJ2-2	-	CASSPVGGTGDLFF	TGCGCCAGCAGTCCCGTGGGGGGAACCGGGGATCTGTTTTTT
few	TRBV6-1	TRBJ2-1	TRBD2	CASSPLTSGAFHEQFF	TGTGCCAGCAGCCCTCTGACTAGCGGAGCCTTCCATGAGCAGTTCTTC
few	TRBV7-8	TRBJ1-2	-	CASSILGAGVIGYTF	TGTGCCAGCAGCATATTGGGCGCAGGGGTTATCGGCTACACCTTC
-	TRBV11-2	TRBJ2-7	-	CASSFLAKGGNYEQYF	TGTGCCAGCAGCTTTTTGGCGAAGGGGGGGAACTACGAGCAGTACTTC
-	TRBV10-2	TRBJ2-7	-	CASRLDNSAYEQYF	TGCGCCAGCAGATTAGATAACTCGGCCTACGAGCAGTACTTC
many	TRBV4-3	TRBJ2-1	-	CASSQLDYNEQFF	TGCGCCAGCAGCCAGCTGGACTACAATGAGCAGTTCTTC
few	TRBV20-1	TRBJ2-1	TRBD2	CCASPRTSGPHNEQFF	TGCTGTGCTTCCCCGAGGACTAGCGGGCCTCACAATGAGCAGTTCTTC
few	TRBV5-1	TRBJ2-1	TRBD1	CASSYGQGGYNEQFF	TGCGCCAGCAGCTACGGACAGGGCGGGTACAATGAGCAGTTCTTC
-	TRBV6-2/TRBV6-3	TRBJ2-7	-	CASKPGHWYEQYF	TGTGCCAGCAAGCCGGGGCACTGGTACGAGCAGTACTTC
-	TRBV18	TRBJ1-1	TRBD1	CASSLDRGWMNTEAFF	TGTGCCAGCTCGCTAGACAGGGGATGGATGAACACTGAAGCTTTCTTT
-	TRBV5-1	TRBJ2-1	-	CASSLMSSYNEQFF	TGCGCCAGCAGCTTGATGAGCTCCTACAATGAGCAGTTCTTC
many	TRBV3-1	TRBJ1-2	-	CASSARIYGYTF	TGTGCCAGCAGCGCCCGTATCTATGGCTACACCTTC
few	TRBV20-1	TRBJ1-6	-	CSAKGPGNSPLHF	TGCAGTGCTAAGGGGCCAGGGAATTCACCCCTCCACTTT
few	TRBV11-3	TRBJ2-2	-	CASSHGSSDTGELFF	TGTGCCAGCAGCCACGGGAGCTCGGACACCGGGGAGCTGTTTTTT
few	TRBV10-3	TRBJ2-3	-	CAISEYSPTDTQYF	TGTGCCATCAGTGAGTACAGTCCTACAGATACGCAGTATTTT
-	TRBV29-1	TRBJ1-2	-	CSVSANYGYTF	TGCAGCGTTAGCGCAAACTATGGCTACACCTTC
few	TRBV10-2	TRBJ2-7	TRBD2	CASSESMGLGTYEQYF	TGCGCCAGCAGTGAGTCGATGGGACTAGGGACCTACGAGCAGTACTTC
few	TRBV3-1	TRBJ1-1	TRBD1	CASSLRQGRRVTEAFF	TGTGCCAGCAGCCTTCGACAGGGGAGAAGGGTCACTGAAGCTTTCTTT
few	TRBV10-1	TRBJ2-7	-	CASQQGLFYEQYF	TGCGCCAGCCAACAGGGCCTATTCTACGAGCAGTACTTC
many	TRBV6-5	TRBJ1-1	-	CASSKSTEWGTEAFF	TGTGCCAGCAGTAAGTCGACAGAGTGGGGCACTGAAGCTTTCTTT
few	TRBV29-1	TRBJ2-3	-	CSVGFRGALTDTQYF	TGCAGCGTTGGATTCCGGGGGGCGCTGACAGATACGCAGTATTTT
few	TRBV29-1	TRBJ2-7	-	CSVEAPGLPPYEQYF	TGCAGCGTTGAGGCCCCGGGACTTCCGCCCTACGAGCAGTACTTC
many	TRBV7-2	TRBJ2-7	-	CASSLMVEQYF	TGTGCCAGCAGCTTGATGGTGGAGCAGTACTTC
-	TRBV9	TRBJ1-4	-	CASSPDSRDFGNEKLFF	TGTGCCAGCAGCCCGGACAGCCGAGATTTTGGTAATGAAAAACTGTTTTTT
-	TRBV23-1	TRBJ2-7	-	CASTLGSSYEQYF	TGCGCCAGCACCCTGGGGAGCTCCTACGAGCAGTACTTC
-	TRBV5-1	TRBJ2-1	-	CASSLTGRWAEQFF	TGCGCCAGCAGCCTGACGGGCCGATGGGCTGAGCAGTTCTTC
many	TRBV28	TRBJ2-4	-	CASSFPGGRRAKNIQYF	TGTGCCAGCAGTTTCCCCGGGGGACGTCGAGCCAAAAACATTCAGTACTTC
few	TRBV6-5	TRBJ2-7	-	CASSYSRGTEQYF	TGTGCCAGCAGTTACTCGAGGGGGACGGAGCAGTACTTC
-	TRBV5-1	TRBJ2-5	TRBD2	CASSLNPSSGRALETQYF	TGCGCCAGCAGCTTGAACCCCTCTAGCGGGAGGGCCTTAGAGACCCAGTACTTC
-	TRBV7-8	TRBJ2-7	-	CASSAGPRYEQYF	TGTGCCAGCAGCGCGGGACCCCGCTACGAGCAGTACTTC
few	TRBV20-1	TRBJ2-5	TRBD2	CSARVSGGQAAETQYF	TGCAGTGCTAGAGTTTCGGGAGGGCAGGCTGCAGAGACCCAGTACTTC
-	TRBV3-1	TRBJ2-7	-	CASSHEGYSYEQYF	TGTGCCAGCAGCCACGAGGGATACTCCTACGAGCAGTACTTC
few	TRBV29-1	TRBJ2-1	-	CSVVSDNEQFF	TGCAGCGTTGTGTCGGACAATGAGCAGTTCTTC
many	TRBV20-1	TRBJ2-1	TRBD2	CSASPREFSYNEQFF	TGCAGTGCTTCCCCGCGGGAGTTCTCCTACAATGAGCAGTTCTTC